What follows is one TCR beta chain and its context. The germline V gene has CDR1 LGHNT and CDR2 FRNRAP. The CDR3 sequence is 12 residues long. Trimming stripped 11 bases from V and 1 base from J, with 11 bases between. This sample is part of a study of blood T cells in healthy people across ages. Using a J-beta primer mix together with a sample-barcoded 5' primer, a second PCR was run for roughly 6 to 11 cycles. A single record per CDR3 protein comes from TCRdb applying MiXCR to the 5' RACE reads. The sample consists of about 1.6 million distinct CDR3 sequences, about 35% of them appearing once. V and J are TRBV12-5 and TRBJ2-5; no clear D gene. Sequenced material: blood. The clonotype comes from a woman younger than 45 in good health. The CDR3 DNA reads as TGTGCTTCCGGAGTGGGCCAAGAGACCCAGTACTTC. Translation: CASGVGQETQYF.